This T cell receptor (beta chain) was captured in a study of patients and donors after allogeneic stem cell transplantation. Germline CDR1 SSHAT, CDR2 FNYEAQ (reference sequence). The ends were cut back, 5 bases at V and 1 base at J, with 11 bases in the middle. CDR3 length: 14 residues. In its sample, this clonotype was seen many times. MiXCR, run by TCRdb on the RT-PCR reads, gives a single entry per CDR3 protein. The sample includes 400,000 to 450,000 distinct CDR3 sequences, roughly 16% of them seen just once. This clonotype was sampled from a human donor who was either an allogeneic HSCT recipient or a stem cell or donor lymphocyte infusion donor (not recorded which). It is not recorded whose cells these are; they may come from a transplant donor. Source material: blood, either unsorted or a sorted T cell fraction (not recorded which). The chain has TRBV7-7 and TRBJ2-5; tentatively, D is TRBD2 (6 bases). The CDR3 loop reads CASSPTGLQETQYF. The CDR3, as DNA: TGTGCCAGCAGCCCGACGGGACTCCAAGAGACCCAGTACTTC.